This entry describes one TCR beta chain. The CDR3 consists of 14 residues. Trimming took 0 bases from V and 2 from J, leaving 8 bases between them. Germline CDR1 DFQATT, CDR2 SNEGSKA (reference sequence). TCRdb processed the RT-PCR reads anew with MiXCR; each CDR3 protein has one entry. The data show almost 700,000 distinct CDR3 sequences, 11% to 15% seen once. The chain carries TRBV20-1 and TRBJ1-5; D unclear. This receptor was identified in a female donor in good health, serving as a healthy control. Specimen: memory CD4+ T cells from blood. Here the CDR3 DNA reads TGCAGTGCTAGAGACATGAGGGGCAATCAGCCCCAGCATTTT. Its protein is CSARDMRGNQPQHF.